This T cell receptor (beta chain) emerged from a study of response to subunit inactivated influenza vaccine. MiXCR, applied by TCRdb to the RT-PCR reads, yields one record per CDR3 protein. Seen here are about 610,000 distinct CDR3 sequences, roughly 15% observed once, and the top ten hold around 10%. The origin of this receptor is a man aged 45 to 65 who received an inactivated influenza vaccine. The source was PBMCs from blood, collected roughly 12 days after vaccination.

The CDR3 bases are TGTGCCAGCTTTACCCTTAACTATGGCTACACCTTC. The encoded protein is CASFTLNYGYTF. The gene calls are TRBV28 and TRBJ1-2; unclear D gene. CDR3 length equals 12 residues. Germline loops: CDR1 MDHEN, CDR2 SYDVKM. Deletions cut 8 bases from V and 1 base from J, with 8 bases between.